A selection of T cell receptor beta chains follows, all from one sample in a study of T cell responses to AZD1222 COVID-19 vaccine. Produced via immunoSEQ multiplex PCR; TCRdb's table is partial and in-frame only. Of 65,000 to 70,000 clones in the sample, roughly 80% were seen once. The sequencing used peripheral blood, collected 28 days after the second AZD1222 dose. These TCRs come from an adult who received the AZD1222 COVID-19 vaccine. Both conserved end residues are part of each CDR3. Each record gives: J gene, clone size, D gene, V gene, CDR3 DNA, CDR3 protein. A D gene is named only where the DNA matches it firmly. The size entry is marked missing in some rows and otherwise reads once, few, many or a size class.

>TRBJ2-7|.|.|TRBV21-1
TGTGCCAGCAACGGCAGGGACCACGAGCAGTACTTC
CASNGRDHEQYF
>TRBJ2-1|.|.|TRBV9
TGTGCCAGCAGCGCCTCCGAGGGCTCCTACAATGAGCAGTTCTTC
CASSASEGSYNEQFF
>TRBJ1-1|.|.|TRBV7-8
TGTGCCAGCAGCGGGACCGCGAACACTGAAGCTTTCTTT
CASSGTANTEAFF
>TRBJ2-1|.|TRBD2|TRBV30
TGTGCCTGGAGTGTAGTAGCGGGAGTTCCTGAGCAGTTCTTC
CAWSVVAGVPEQFF
>TRBJ2-3|once|TRBD2|TRBV19
TGTGCCAGTAGCCGGGAGGGCCTAACAGATACGCAGTATTTT
CASSREGLTDTQYF
>TRBJ1-2|.|TRBD1|TRBV6-4
TGTGCCAGCAGTCCCTCCCGGGACAGCCTAATCTACACCTTC
CASSPSRDSLIYTF
>TRBJ1-1|.|.|TRBV5-1
TGCGCCAGCAGCTTGGGCGGGGTGGTTAACACTGAAGCTTTCTTT
CASSLGGVVNTEAFF
>TRBJ2-1|.|TRBD2|TRBV5-1
TGCGCCAGCAGCCCGGGGGCGGGAGGAGGAGGTGAGCAGTTCTTC
CASSPGAGGGGEQFF
>TRBJ1-6|.|.|TRBV5-1
TGCGCCAGCAGCCAGGACAGAACCAATTCACCCCTCCACTTT
CASSQDRTNSPLHF
>TRBJ1-4|once|.|TRBV7-9
TGTGCCAGCAGCGGTGCGGGGTCGTGGGAAAAACTGTTTTTT
CASSGAGSWEKLFF
>TRBJ2-3|.|.|TRBV9
TGTGCCAGCAGCGTCTCGCGTAACACAGATACGCAGTATTTT
CASSVSRNTDTQYF
>TRBJ2-2|.|.|TRBV5-1
TGCGCCAGCAGCTTGGGACTCCTCCGGACCGGGGAGCTGTTTTTT
CASSLGLLRTGELFF
>TRBJ2-2|.|.|TRBV19
TGTGTCAGTAAGGAGGGGCCGAACACCGGGGAGCTGTTTTTT
CVSKEGPNTGELFF
>TRBJ2-1|.|.|TRBV29-1
TGCAGCGTTGAGCCGTGGGAGCGAGGGGAGCAGTTCTTC
CSVEPWERGEQFF
>TRBJ1-3|.|TRBD1|TRBV3-1/TRBV3-2
TGTGCCAGCAGCCCCAGACAGGGGGAAGGAAACACCATATATTTT
CASSPRQGEGNTIYF
>TRBJ1-5|.|TRBD1|TRBV6-1
TGTGCCAGCAGTGAAGGAATAGGACAGGGGCATCAGCCCCAGCATTTT
CASSEGIGQGHQPQHF
>TRBJ1-5|few|.|TRBV2
TGTGCCAGCATGCGGGAGGGGGATCAGCCCCAGCATTTT
CASMREGDQPQHF
>TRBJ2-1|few|.|TRBV10-2
TGCGCCAGCGGGTGGGACACCCTCACCCTCAATGAGCAGTTCTTC
CASGWDTLTLNEQFF
>TRBJ2-2|.|TRBD2|TRBV5-1
TGCGCCAGCAGCACTGGACTAGCGGGGAACACCGGGGAGCTGTTTTTT
CASSTGLAGNTGELFF
>TRBJ1-1|once|.|TRBV2
TGTGCCAGCAGTTTGGGGTCCCAGAACACTGAAGCTTTCTTT
CASSLGSQNTEAFF
>TRBJ1-4|.|.|TRBV6-2/TRBV6-3
TGTGCCAGCAGCGCCGGTCGCAGTAGTGGGGAAAAACTGTTTTTT
CASSAGRSSGEKLFF
>TRBJ2-1|.|TRBD2|TRBV7-2
TGTGCCAGCAGTTCTAGCGGGAGGCGAGGGGCCTACAATGAGCAGTTCTTC
CASSSSGRRGAYNEQFF
>TRBJ1-2|.|.|TRBV29-1
TGCAGCGTTGAACAAACCGGGGCCTTGGGCTACACCTTC
CSVEQTGALGYTF
>TRBJ1-1|.|.|TRBV7-8
TGTGCCAGCAGCTTAGTGGGTAACACTGAAGCTTTCTTT
CASSLVGNTEAFF
>TRBJ1-1|once|.|TRBV6-5
TGTGCCAGCAGACCCACCTTCATGAACACTGAAGCTTTCTTT
CASRPTFMNTEAFF
>TRBJ2-1|.|.|TRBV6-5
TGTGCCAGCAGCTTAGGAATTGGGTCGGATGAGCAGTTCTTC
CASSLGIGSDEQFF
>TRBJ1-1|.|.|TRBV19
TGTGCCAGTAGTATAACCAGGGTGGACACTGAAGCTTTCTTT
CASSITRVDTEAFF
>TRBJ2-3|.|TRBD2|TRBV2
TGTGCCAGCAGTAATCCCGGGGGGAGGACAGATACGCAGTATTTT
CASSNPGGRTDTQYF
>TRBJ1-5|.|.|TRBV12-3/TRBV12-4
TGTGCCAGCAGTAAAAGGGAGGATCAGCCCCAGCATTTT
CASSKREDQPQHF
>TRBJ1-1|.|TRBD1|TRBV7-2
TGTGCCAGCAGCCCGCTACCGGGACAGGGGAACACTGAAGCTTTCTTT
CASSPLPGQGNTEAFF
>TRBJ2-7|.|.|TRBV6-5
TGTGCCAGCAGTTACGGGGCCGGCAATGTCGAGCAGTACTTC
CASSYGAGNVEQYF
>TRBJ2-5|.|TRBD1|TRBV7-8
TGTGCCAGCAGCCGAAATCCGGACAGGGACGAGACCCAGTACTTC
CASSRNPDRDETQYF
>TRBJ1-2|.|TRBD1|TRBV2
TGTGCCAGCAGTTCTAGGACAGGGGGCCATGGCTACACCTTC
CASSSRTGGHGYTF
>TRBJ1-6|.|TRBD1|TRBV10-3
TGTGCCATCAGAAACAGGGGGCAGGATTCACCCCTCCACTTT
CAIRNRGQDSPLHF
>TRBJ1-1|.|TRBD1|TRBV5-8
TGTGCCAGCAGCTTGGGGATACTGACAGGGGAAGCTTTCTTT
CASSLGILTGEAFF
>TRBJ2-3|.|TRBD1|TRBV9
TGTGCCAGCGCCGGACAGGGCACAGATACGCAGTATTTT
CASAGQGTDTQYF